This TCR beta chain came from a study of Ad26.COV2.S vaccination and SARS-CoV-2 variants. Study-level background: Into the muscle, Ad26.COV2.S was dosed once or twice, 56 days apart.

Data came from immunoSEQ multiplex PCR; TCRdb stores just in-frame clones and leaves some out. The sample lists hundreds of thousands of clones; around 87% were seen once. Treatment defined: 15 to 20 received Ad26.COV2.S at low or high dose, single or two shots; five or six received placebo; per-sample allocation not given. Sampling took place 63 days after the first vaccine or placebo injection. Participants' vaccine, an Ad26 vector, delivered Wuhan-strain SARS-CoV-2 spike. Germline assignment: CDR1 SNHLY and CDR2 FYNNEI. The CDR3 consists of 13 residues. Trimming shortened V by 9 bases and J by 1 base, and 12 bases separated the two germline ends.

Sequenced here: peripheral blood, sampled in a trial of Ad26.COV2.S vaccine versus placebo. The receptor comes from a person aged 18-65 years who received the Ad26.COV2.S COVID-19 vaccine or a placebo. The chain joins TRBV2 to TRBJ1-2; D remains ambiguous. The CDR3 nucleotides are TGTGCCAGACGGACCGAGGATAACTATGGCTACACCTTC. It specifies CARRTEDNYGYTF. The variable domain in full, with the rest retrieved from reference TRBV2 and TRBJ1-2, is EPEVTQTPSHQVTQMGQEVILRCVPISNHLYFYWYRQILGQKVEFLVSFYNNEISEKSEIFDDQFSVERPDGSNFTLKIRSTKLEDSAMYFCARRTEDNYGYTFGSGTRLTVV.